The 11 T cell receptor beta chains in this list originate from one sample, sequenced in a study of blood T cell repertoires in COVID-19. Using immunoSEQ multiplex PCR, the repertoire was profiled, and TCRdb retains in-frame clones only, with some absent. This sample yields some 150,000 clones, of which approximately 86% are seen a single time; roughly 3.4% belongs to the top ten. Sequences were obtained from peripheral blood. The receptor set was obtained from a man aged 65-85 years with acute or convalescent COVID-19.

The CDR3, as DNA: TGTGCCAGCAGCCAAGATCGAGGAGGGTTTTTGGAAAAACTGTTTTTT. Its translation is CASSQDRGGFLEKLFF. The chain uses TRBV3-1 (or the pseudogene TRBV3-2) and TRBJ1-4; D gene uncertain. Per the germline V gene, CDR1 is LGHDT and CDR2 is YNNKEL (reference sequence). CDR3 length: 16 amino acids. Trimming cost V 0 bases and J 8 bases, with 16 bases left between them.

The chain is built from TRBV28 and TRBJ1-2; D remains ambiguous. The CDR3 is made up of 14 amino acids. Germline assignment: CDR1 MDHEN and CDR2 SYDVKM. Trimming cost V 5 bases and J 3 bases, with 13 bases left between them. CDR3 DNA sequence: TGTGCCAGCAGTCCCCCTTTGCGGGACTATGGCTACACCTTC. This codes for CASSPPLRDYGYTF.

The chain is built from TRBV27 and TRBJ2-7; possible D gene TRBD2, 5 bases. Germline V gives CDR1 MNHEY, CDR2 SMNVEV (reference sequence). The V end was cut by 9 bases, the J end by 2 bases, with 23 bases between. This CDR3 region has 16 residues. The chain's CDR3 is CASSPPPSTPPYEQYF. CDR3 coding DNA: TGTGCCAGTTCTCCCCCCCCTAGCACTCCCCCCTACGAGCAGTACTTC.

The V gene is TRBV21-1, the J gene TRBJ2-3; the table gives TRBD2 as D, unverified against the DNA. TRBV21-1 is a pseudogene locus. This CDR3 is built from 17 residues. CDR3 residues: CASSKHEVRLEEDTQYF. The CDR3 region has the DNA TGTGCCAGCAGCAAACACGAGGTGAGACTAGAAGAAGATACGCAGTATTTT.

This chain connects TRBV27 to TRBJ2-1; D is possibly TRBD2 (6 bases). Germline V gene data show CDR1 as MNHEY and CDR2 as SMNVEV (reference sequence). CDR3 length: 13 amino acids. V dropped 6 bases and J dropped 3 bases, with 9 bases sitting between them. The CDR3 spells CASSLGGYNEQFF. In DNA, the CDR3 is TGTGCCAGCAGCCTGGGAGGCTACAATGAGCAGTTCTTC.

The chain employs TRBV28 and TRBJ1-2, with D perhaps matching TRBD1 (6 bases). Looked up from germline, CDR1 is MDHEN and CDR2 is SYDVKM. The V end was cut by 7 bases, the J end by 5 bases, with 26 bases between. This CDR3 spans 17 amino acids. Written as DNA, the CDR3 is TGTGCCAGCACCATGGCTATTCGACAGGATCGGGGATATGGCTACACCTTC. This sequence encodes CASTMAIRQDRGYGYTF.

V usage is TRBV30 and J usage is TRBJ2-7; D may be TRBD1 (6 bases). CDR1 is GTSNPN, CDR2 SVGIG, per germline (reference sequence). The CDR3 consists of 14 residues. V lost 5 bases, J lost 5 bases, and 19 bases lay in between. The CDR3 sequence: CAWGQGSGLDEQYF. DNA for the CDR3: TGTGCCTGGGGTCAGGGGTCGGGCTTGGACGAGCAGTACTTC.

CDR3 sequence (DNA): TGTGCCAGCAGCCATGAACGCGGGTGGTCCACTGAAGCTTTCTTT. This gives the protein CASSHERGWSTEAFF. This chain uses TRBV4-2 with TRBJ1-1; D remains ambiguous. The V end was cut by 3 bases, the J end by 4 bases, with 15 bases between. From germline, CDR1 is LGHNA and CDR2 YNFKEQ. The CDR3 contains 15 residues.

The V and J genes are TRBV10-3 and TRBJ1-4, with no clear D. CDR1 and CDR2 from the germline V gene are ENHRY and SYGVKD. V dropped 1 base and J dropped 8 bases, with 8 bases sitting between them. There are 13 residues in the CDR3. Here the CDR3 reads CAISEFSVEKLFF. CDR3 DNA sequence: TGTGCCATCAGTGAGTTCTCCGTGGAAAAACTGTTTTTT.

The chain couples TRBV5-4 to TRBJ2-4; 11 nucleotides align to TRBD2. V shed 4 bases, J shed 5 bases, and the junction held 5 bases outside the gene matches. Germline V gene lookup returns CDR1 SGHNT and CDR2 YYREEE (reference sequence). This CDR3 has 15 amino acids. The CDR3: CASSPLAGGQNIQYF. The CDR3 bases are TGTGCCAGCAGCCCTCTAGCGGGAGGACAAAACATTCAGTACTTC.

J is TRBJ2-2 and V is TRBV4-2; 10 bases match TRBD1. V lost 4 bases, J lost 5 bases, and 4 bases stayed unmatched. Germline loops: CDR1 LGHNA, CDR2 YNFKEQ. CDR3 length: 15 amino acids. DNA of the CDR3: TGTGCCAGCAGCCTATCGGACAGGGGGACCGGGGAGCTGTTTTTT. As protein: CASSLSDRGTGELFF.